A single sample gave rise to the 27 T cell receptor beta chains below, sequenced in a study of blood T cell repertoires in COVID-19. Produced via immunoSEQ multiplex PCR; TCRdb's table is partial and in-frame only. The table records approximately 14,000 clones, around 85% of them present only once. The sequenced sample consisted of peripheral blood. The source is a human donor in a cohort sampled during active COVID-19.

The chain is built from TRBV14 and TRBJ2-3, with 9 bases identical to TRBD1. Unmatched junction bases numbered 7, after V lost 0 bases and J lost 0 bases. The germline V gene has CDR1 SGHDN and CDR2 FVKESK. The CDR3 has 18 amino acids. For the CDR3, the DNA is TGTGCCAGCAGCCAAGATTGGGACAGGGCCCTTAGCACAGATACGCAGTATTTT. Its translation is CASSQDWDRALSTDTQYF.

This sequence joins TRBV10-3 and TRBJ2-2, with 7 bases matching TRBD2. CDR1 is ENHRY, CDR2 SYGVKD, per germline. Germline trimming cut 2 bases from V and 1 base from J; bases unmatched to any gene: 7. The CDR3 is 17 residues long. The CDR3 nucleotides read TGTGCCATCAGTGAGCACCTGTCTAGCGGGAACACCGGGGAGCTGTTTTTT. Protein: CAISEHLSSGNTGELFF.

The chain combines TRBV18 with TRBJ1-1, with unresolved D. The ends were cut back, 0 bases at V and 6 bases at J, with 17 bases in the middle. The CDR3 sequence is 16 residues long. Per germline, CDR1 KGHSH and CDR2 LQKENI. In DNA form, the CDR3 reads TGTGCCAGCTCACCACCGGGTCGAGGTGCCGGCGCTGAAGCTTTCTTT. Its translation is CASSPPGRGAGAEAFF.

The rearrangement links TRBV27 to TRBJ2-5; tentatively, D is TRBD2 (7 bases). CDR1 is MNHEY, CDR2 SMNVEV, per germline (reference sequence). The CDR3 is 19 residues long. Trimming cost V 5 bases and J 5 bases, with 30 bases left between them. Here the CDR3 DNA reads TGTGCCAGCAGTCCACCCAGCGGAGGAGGGGGGGTGCCGACTGAGACCCAGTACTTC. It is translated as CASSPPSGGGGVPTETQYF.

The chain links TRBV13 to TRBJ2-1; TRBD1 matches 7 bases. CDR1 and CDR2 (germline): PRHDT, FYEKMQ (reference sequence). V was clipped by 3 bases and J by 4 bases; unmatched bases: 3. The CDR3 covers 14 residues. The CDR3 DNA sequence: TGTGCCAGCAGCTTTGAGACAGGGTACAATGAGCAGTTCTTC. Amino acid sequence: CASSFETGYNEQFF.

The chain has TRBV9 and TRBJ1-2; D gene uncertain. The CDR3 contains 13 residues. Between the trimmed V and J ends, which lost 0 bases and 3 bases, there was a span of 6 bases. Germline-derived CDR1 and CDR2 are SGDLS and YYNGEE. CDR3 nucleotides: TGTGCCAGCAGCGTAGAACAAGACTATGGCTACACCTTC. Protein sequence: CASSVEQDYGYTF.

The V and J genes are TRBV5-6 and TRBJ2-7; possibly TRBD1 or TRBD2 for D (7 bases each). Germline CDR1 and CDR2: SGHDT and YYEEEE. V was trimmed by 4 bases and J by 5 bases, leaving 16 bases between them. This CDR3 has 14 residues. CDR3 in amino acids: CASSLGRGLDEQYF. CDR3 bases: TGTGCCAGCAGCCTGGGGAGGGGGCTGGACGAGCAGTACTTC.

CDR3 nucleotide sequence: TGTGCCAGTAGTCCCCCCCCAGGGGGCTACATTCAGTACTTC. Encoded protein: CASSPPPGGYIQYF. This chain connects TRBV19 to TRBJ2-4; 8 bases line up with TRBD1. Germline trimming cut 5 bases from V and 8 bases from J; bases unmatched to any gene: 8. The germline V gene has CDR1 LNHDA and CDR2 SQIVND (reference sequence). The CDR3 loop spans 14 amino acids.

This chain connects TRBV28 to TRBJ1-4; the match to TRBD1 covers 7 bases. The CDR3 length is 15 residues. J lost 8 bases, V lost 5 bases, and 11 bases had no gene match. Germline values: CDR1 MDHEN, CDR2 SYDVKM. This chain's CDR3 is CASSGHRGPVEKLFF. CDR3 nucleotide sequence: TGTGCCAGCAGTGGACACAGGGGCCCGGTGGAAAAACTGTTTTTT. The entire variable domain, with the rest obtained from reference TRBV28 and TRBJ1-4, is as follows: DVKVTQSSRYLVKRTGEKVFLECVQDMDHENMFWYRQDPGLGLRLIYFSYDVKMKEKGDIPEGYSVSREKKERFSLILESASTNQTSMYLCASSGHRGPVEKLFFGSGTQLSVL.

This clone was counted between two and nine times. This rearrangement joins TRBV15 to TRBJ2-5; TRBD1 agrees at 11 bases. Germline lookup yields CDR1 LNHNV and CDR2 YYDKDF (reference sequence). The CDR3 has 16 amino acids. J gave up 5 bases and V 4 bases, and 9 bases lay outside the gene matches. CDR3 sequence reads: CATSTGTGGGMETQYF. The CDR3 DNA is TGTGCCACCAGCACAGGGACAGGGGGTGGTATGGAGACCCAGTACTTC.

This clone was recorded a few times. The chain is built from TRBV30 and TRBJ1-3, with a tentative D call TRBD1 (6 bases). CDR1 and CDR2 from the germline V gene are GTSNPN and SVGIG (reference sequence). Between the trimmed V and J ends, which lost 0 bases and 0 bases, there was a span of 15 bases. The CDR3 consists of 17 residues. The CDR3: CAWSVFSGQSSGNTIYF. DNA for the CDR3: TGTGCCTGGAGTGTTTTCTCTGGACAGAGCTCTGGAAACACCATATATTTT.

V usage is TRBV18 and J usage is TRBJ2-2; 13 nucleotides line up with TRBD2. The CDR3 covers 16 residues. J was trimmed by 5 bases and V by 6 bases; bases with no gene match: 6. From germline, CDR1 is KGHSH and CDR2 LQKENI. This CDR3 is CASSPRTSGRTGELFF. In DNA, the CDR3 is TGTGCCAGCTCTCCTCGGACTAGCGGGAGAACCGGGGAGCTGTTTTTT.

This chain joins TRBV21-1 and TRBJ1-1. TRBV21-1 counts as a pseudogene. This CDR3 contains 12 residues. The CDR3, as DNA: TGTGCCAGCAGCCCCCGGTGGAGAAAAGCTTTCTTT. Translating it yields CASSPRWRKAFF.

V and J are TRBV6-2 or TRBV6-3 and TRBJ2-3, with TRBD2 matching 9 bases. CDR1 MNHEY and CDR2 SVGEGT come from the germline V gene. V lost 3 bases, J lost 1 base, and 5 bases stayed unmatched. This CDR3 comprises 16 residues. The CDR3 bases are TGTGCCAGCAGTTATACGATAGCGGGAGGCACAGATACGCAGTATTTT. This encodes CASSYTIAGGTDTQYF.

This clone has more than one count but fewer than ten. This chain uses TRBV28 with TRBJ2-7; TRBD1 aligns across 8 bases. With 7 bases clipped from V and 7 bases from J, the junction kept 6 bases outside the gene matches. The germline CDR1 and CDR2 sequences are MDHEN and SYDVKM. This CDR3 is 12 amino acids long. The CDR3 bases are TGTGCCAGCAACGCAGGGGGCTATGAGCAGTACTTC. It translates to CASNAGGYEQYF.

This clone appeared a few times. The chain employs TRBV2 and TRBJ2-7, with a tentative D call TRBD1 (6 bases). Looked up from germline, CDR1 is SNHLY and CDR2 is FYNNEI. Trimming cost V 0 bases and J 5 bases, with 14 bases left between them. The length of the CDR3 is 15 residues. CDR3 sequence (DNA): TGTGCCAGCAGTGAAGCGCTGGGGGCTTGGAACGAGCAGTACTTC. This gives the protein CASSEALGAWNEQYF.

This sequence joins TRBV15 and TRBJ2-1; 11 nucleotides line up with TRBD1. The length of the CDR3 is 16 residues. Germline CDR1 reads LNHNV; CDR2 reads YYDKDF (reference sequence). J was trimmed by 8 bases and V by 2 bases; bases with no gene match: 8. CDR3 sequence (DNA): TGTGCCACCAGCAGAAGTTCCGGGACAGGGGGTGATGAGCAGTTCTTC. It specifies CATSRSSGTGGDEQFF.

The V gene is TRBV19, the J gene TRBJ2-7; 8 bases agree with TRBD2. Looked up from germline, CDR1 is LNHDA and CDR2 is SQIVND (reference sequence). The CDR3 covers 14 residues. J lost 7 bases, V lost 8 bases, and 13 bases had no gene match. Written as DNA, the CDR3 is TGTGCCAGTTCAGACGGGCGGGAGGCTGGGGAGCAGTACTTC. It yields the protein CASSDGREAGEQYF.

The chain is built from TRBV7-9 and TRBJ1-2; 10 bases agree with TRBD1. Germline CDR1 SEHNR, CDR2 FQNEAQ (reference sequence). This CDR3 has 15 residues. With 5 bases clipped from V and 3 bases from J, the junction kept 6 bases outside the gene matches. CDR3 in DNA: TGTGCCAGCAGCCCCCGGGACAGGGGTTACTATGGCTACACCTTC. Protein product: CASSPRDRGYYGYTF.

The chain combines TRBV27 with TRBJ2-5; TRBD1 matches 7 bases. Germline lookup yields CDR1 MNHEY and CDR2 SMNVEV (reference sequence). The CDR3 covers 14 residues. The junction had 8 bases not matched to a gene; V was cut back by 5 bases and J by 5 bases. CDR3 sequence (DNA): TGTGCCAGCAGTCGACAGGGAGACGAGGAGACCCAGTACTTC. As protein: CASSRQGDEETQYF.

This clone was seen only a few times. The chain is built from TRBV10-3 and TRBJ2-1, with a possible D match to TRBD1 (5 bases). V was pared by 0 bases and J by 9 bases, with 6 bases between. The V gene's germline CDR1 is ENHRY and CDR2 SYGVKD. CDR3 length: 12 amino acids. DNA for the CDR3: TGTGCCATCAGTGAGTCGGGGCGTGAGCAGTTCTTC. Protein: CAISESGREQFF.

The rearrangement links TRBV18 to TRBJ2-4, with D possibly being TRBD1 (5 bases). The CDR3 runs to 14 residues. V lost 2 bases and J 1 base, leaving 6 bases between the germline ends. Germline assignment: CDR1 KGHSH and CDR2 LQKENI. DNA of the CDR3: TGTGCCAGCTCACCATCAGGGGCCAAAAACATTCAGTACTTC. Translating it yields CASSPSGAKNIQYF.

The chain uses TRBV27 and TRBJ2-7, with 8 nucleotides matching TRBD1. CDR1 and CDR2 from the germline V gene are MNHEY and SMNVEV (reference sequence). CDR3 length: 13 amino acids. Losses at the gene ends were 1 base for V and 6 bases for J; bases not matched to a gene: 2. DNA of the CDR3: TGTGCCAGCAGTTTATGGACAGGGAGCGAGCAGTACTTC. Amino acid sequence: CASSLWTGSEQYF.

The chain has TRBV2 and TRBJ2-6; no reliable D call. Germline V CDR1 and CDR2: SNHLY, FYNNEI. The CDR3 is 13 amino acids. V gave up 10 bases and J gave up 2 bases, with 9 bases separating them. The CDR3 DNA sequence: TGTGCCACCGGGTCAGCTGGGGCCAACGTCCTGACTTTC. Its translation is CATGSAGANVLTF.

The J gene is TRBJ1-2, the V gene TRBV4-2; D ambiguous. The CDR3 length is 16 residues. Trimming left V 0 bases short and J 0 bases short, with 11 bases between. CDR1 LGHNA and CDR2 YNFKEQ come from the germline V gene. The CDR3 bases are TGTGCCAGCAGCCAAGATCGAATAGCCGCTAACTATGGCTACACCTTC. Translating it yields CASSQDRIAANYGYTF.

CDR3 coding DNA: TGTGCCAGTAGTTCCCAGGACAGGGGTATGGGGACAGATACGCAGTATTTT. Translating it yields CASSSQDRGMGTDTQYF. The gene calls are TRBV19 and TRBJ2-3, with 9 positions matching TRBD1. The V gene end was trimmed by 5 bases and the J gene end by 3 bases; junction bases not matched to a gene: 12. The CDR3 consists of 17 residues. From germline, CDR1 is LNHDA and CDR2 SQIVND (reference sequence).

The J gene is TRBJ2-2, the V gene TRBV4-1, with D maybe TRBD2 (6 bases). The CDR3 is 15 amino acids. V lost 1 base and J 6 bases, leaving 12 bases between the germline ends. Germline loops: CDR1 MGHRA, CDR2 YSYEKL. CDR3 in amino acids: CASSQVGLTSGELFF. The CDR3 DNA reads TGCGCCAGCAGCCAAGTCGGACTAACCTCCGGGGAGCTGTTTTTT.